Presented here are 8 T cell receptor beta chains from one specimen sequenced in a study of healthy donors' naive CD4 and CD8 T cells (dated by TCRdb to between 2014 and 2017). The sequencer listed for this sample is 454 GS FLX Titanium. TCR libraries were built from 450 to 600 ng of total RNA with a previously published linear amplification protocol. The raw public reads went through TCRdb reprocessing: fastp at Q25, MiXCR clone calling, in-frame beta chains kept. Each CDR3 protein appears once, grouped with its most common genes and DNA. The sample profile shows some 190,000 distinct CDR3 sequences; 65% to 75% of them were found once. Clones ranked in the top ten supply less than 2.5% of the sample. Material: naive CD4+ and CD8+ T cells sorted from blood, pooled from several donors. Explained via the paper, the cell subset or site label denotes: FACS-sorted naive CD4+ (CD45RO-CD45RA+) and naive CD8+ (CD45RA+CD27bright) T cells. These receptors originate from a pool of human donors in good health; the sample pools cells from several healthy donors.

The chain recombines TRBV18 with TRBJ2-2, with 11 bases lining up with TRBD1. V lost 3 bases, J lost 6 bases, and 6 bases stayed unmatched. Germline lookup yields CDR1 KGHSH and CDR2 LQKENI. The CDR3 has 16 residues. The CDR3 DNA sequence: TGTGCCAGCTCACCTAGGGGACAGGGGGACGCCGGGGAGCTGTTTTTT. Amino acids: CASSPRGQGDAGELFF.

The rearrangement uses TRBV29-1 and TRBJ2-2; D gene unclear. Germline CDR1 SQVTM, CDR2 ANQGSEA. Trimming removed 2 bases from V and 2 bases from J, with 12 bases in between. CDR3 size: 15 residues. DNA of the CDR3: TGCAGCGTTGAATACGGCGGAACCAACACCGGGGAGCTGTTTTTT. This codes for CSVEYGGTNTGELFF.

In its sample, this clonotype was seen a few times. This chain joins TRBV10-3 and TRBJ1-1; 7 bases match TRBD1. The germline gives CDR1 ENHRY, CDR2 SYGVKD. The CDR3 consists of 12 residues. With V trimmed by 6 bases and J by 5 bases, 3 bases remained unmatched. The CDR3: CAIRTGRTEAFF. DNA of the CDR3: TGTGCCATCAGGACAGGGCGGACTGAAGCTTTCTTT.

This chain uses TRBV19 with TRBJ1-1; D possibly corresponds to TRBD1 (5 bases). The length of the CDR3 is 16 residues. Trimming removed 7 bases at V and 1 base at J, with 19 bases between. Germline V gives CDR1 LNHDA, CDR2 SQIVND (reference sequence). The CDR3 nucleotides are TGTGCCAGTACCATGGGCCAGGGAACATCGAACACTGAAGCTTTCTTT. Protein sequence: CASTMGQGTSNTEAFF.

V is TRBV29-1 and J is TRBJ1-2; TRBD1 might be the D (6 bases). The CDR3 is 13 residues long. V lost 4 bases and J lost 0, with 9 bases in between. CDR1 and CDR2 from the germline V gene are SQVTM and ANQGSEA. CDR3: CSVVQGTNYGYTF. CDR3 bases: TGCAGCGTTGTACAGGGTACTAACTATGGCTACACCTTC.

The chain recombines TRBV6-1 with TRBJ2-5; a weak D match, TRBD1 (5 bases). The length of the CDR3 is 18 residues. Germline assignment: CDR1 MNHNS and CDR2 SASEGT. Trimming cost V 0 bases and J 1 base, with 18 bases left between them. The CDR3 sequence: CASSEARLYRRPQETQYF. CDR3 DNA sequence: TGTGCCAGCAGTGAAGCGCGGCTCTACAGGCGCCCCCAAGAGACCCAGTACTTC.

The chain carries TRBV6-5 and TRBJ2-5; 8 bases are shared with TRBD1. CDR1 and CDR2 from the germline V gene are MNHEY and SVGAGI. Germline trimming cut 6 bases from V and 5 bases from J; bases unmatched to any gene: 11. The CDR3 loop spans 15 amino acids. DNA for the CDR3: TGTGCCAGCAGCCGGACAGGGATAGGGCAGGAGACCCAGTACTTC. Protein: CASSRTGIGQETQYF.

The J gene is TRBJ2-5, the V gene TRBV6-5, with 7 bases matching TRBD2. CDR1 MNHEY and CDR2 SVGAGI come from the germline V gene. This CDR3 has 16 residues. V lost 6 bases and J lost 0; bases outside the gene matches: 10. The CDR3 is CASRWTLAMDQETQYF. CDR3 DNA: TGTGCCAGCAGATGGACACTAGCGATGGACCAAGAGACCCAGTACTTC.